This T cell receptor beta chain was identified during a study of post-analysis software for immune sequencing data. Study observations and caveats: TRBV5-6, TRBV5-1 and TRBV20-1 were among roughly 5 TRBV segments more frequent in patients than controls.

On this clonotype itself: Its antigen is as yet unknown.

The length of the CDR3 is 14 residues. J was trimmed by 4 bases and V by 1 base; bases with no gene match: 2. Unique molecular identifiers had been added to the TCR beta cDNA libraries. MiXCR, run by TCRdb on the PCR reads, gives a single entry per CDR3 protein. The table lists 350,000 to 450,000 distinct CDR3 sequences, 30% to 45% of them singletons. The sample was blood. The sequence derives from a girl aged 2 to 9 with multiple sclerosis. The V call is TRBV12-3 or TRBV12-4, the J call TRBJ1-2; 8 nucleotides line up with TRBD1. The CDR3 reads CASSLGTGLYGYTF. The CDR3 nucleotides read TGTGCCAGCAGTTTAGGGACAGGGCTCTATGGCTACACCTTC.